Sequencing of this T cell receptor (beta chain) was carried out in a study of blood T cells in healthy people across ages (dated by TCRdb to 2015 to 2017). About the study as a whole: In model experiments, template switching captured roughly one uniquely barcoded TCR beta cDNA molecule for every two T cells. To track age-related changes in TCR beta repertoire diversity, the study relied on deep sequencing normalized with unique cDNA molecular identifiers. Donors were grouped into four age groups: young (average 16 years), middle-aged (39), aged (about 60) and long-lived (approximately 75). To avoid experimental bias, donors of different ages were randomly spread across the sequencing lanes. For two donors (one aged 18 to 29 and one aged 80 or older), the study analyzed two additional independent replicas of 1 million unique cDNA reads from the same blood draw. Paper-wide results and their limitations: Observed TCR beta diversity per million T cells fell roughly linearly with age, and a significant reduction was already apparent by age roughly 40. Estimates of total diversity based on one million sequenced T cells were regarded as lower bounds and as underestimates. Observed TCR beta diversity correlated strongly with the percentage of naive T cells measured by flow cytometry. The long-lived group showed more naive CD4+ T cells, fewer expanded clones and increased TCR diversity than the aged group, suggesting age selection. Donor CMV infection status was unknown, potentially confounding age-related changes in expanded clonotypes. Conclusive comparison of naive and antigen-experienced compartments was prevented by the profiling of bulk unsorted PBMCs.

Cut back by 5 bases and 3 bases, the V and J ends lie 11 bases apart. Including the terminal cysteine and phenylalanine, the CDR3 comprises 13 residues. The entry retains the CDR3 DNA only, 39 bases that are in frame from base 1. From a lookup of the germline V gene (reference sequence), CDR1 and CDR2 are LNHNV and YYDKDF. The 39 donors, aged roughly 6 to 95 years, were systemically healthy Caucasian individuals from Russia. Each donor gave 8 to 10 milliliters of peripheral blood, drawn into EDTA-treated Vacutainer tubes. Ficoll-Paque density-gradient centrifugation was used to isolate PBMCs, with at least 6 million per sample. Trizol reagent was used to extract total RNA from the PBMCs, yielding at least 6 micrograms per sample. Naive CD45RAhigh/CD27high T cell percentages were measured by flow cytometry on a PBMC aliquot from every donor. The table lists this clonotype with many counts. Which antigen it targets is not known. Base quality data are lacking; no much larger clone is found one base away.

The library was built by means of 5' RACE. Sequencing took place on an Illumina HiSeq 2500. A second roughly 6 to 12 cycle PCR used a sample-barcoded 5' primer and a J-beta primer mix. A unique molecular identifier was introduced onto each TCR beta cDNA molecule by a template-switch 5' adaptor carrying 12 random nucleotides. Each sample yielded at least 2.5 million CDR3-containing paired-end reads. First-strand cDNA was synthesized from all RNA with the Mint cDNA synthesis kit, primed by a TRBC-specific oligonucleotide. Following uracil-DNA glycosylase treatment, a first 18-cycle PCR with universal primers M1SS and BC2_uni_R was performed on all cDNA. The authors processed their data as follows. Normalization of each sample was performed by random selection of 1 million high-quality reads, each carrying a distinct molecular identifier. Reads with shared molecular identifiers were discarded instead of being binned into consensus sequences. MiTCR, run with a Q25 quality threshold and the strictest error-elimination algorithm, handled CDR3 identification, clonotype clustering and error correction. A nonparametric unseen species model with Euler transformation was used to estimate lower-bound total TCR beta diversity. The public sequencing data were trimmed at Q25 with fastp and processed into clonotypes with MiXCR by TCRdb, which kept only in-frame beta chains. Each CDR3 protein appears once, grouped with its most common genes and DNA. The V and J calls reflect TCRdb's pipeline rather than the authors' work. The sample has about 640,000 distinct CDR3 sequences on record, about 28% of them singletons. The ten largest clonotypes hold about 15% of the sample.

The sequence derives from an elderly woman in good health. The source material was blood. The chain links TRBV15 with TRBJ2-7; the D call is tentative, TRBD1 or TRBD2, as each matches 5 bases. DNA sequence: TGTGCCACCAGCCGAGGGACGGACTACGAGCAGTACTTC. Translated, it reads CATSRGTDYEQYF.